Following are 17 T cell receptor beta chains from one sample sequenced in a study of T cells after yellow fever vaccination. Each CDR3 protein gets one entry after TCRdb re-called the 5' RACE reads with MiXCR. Of roughly 250,000 distinct CDR3 sequences listed, 10% to 15% are singletons. Sequencing was performed on CD4+ T cells sorted from PBMCs, taken 45 days after the yellow fever booster vaccination. Receptors were obtained from a man between 25 and 39 years old who received the YFV17D yellow fever vaccine.

This chain joins TRBV28 and TRBJ1-1; D possibly corresponds to TRBD1 (6 bases). Per germline, CDR1 MDHEN and CDR2 SYDVKM. CDR3 length: 16 residues. V gave up 9 bases and J gave up 1 base, with 21 bases separating them. CDR3 coding DNA: TGTGCCAGTTTCCCTTACAGGGTCGGCGGGAACACTGAAGCTTTCTTT. Its translation: CASFPYRVGGNTEAFF.

J is TRBJ2-1 and V is TRBV15, with 10 bases aligning to TRBD2. The V gene's germline CDR1 is LNHNV and CDR2 YYDKDF (reference sequence). The CDR3 covers 15 residues. Germline trimming cut 3 bases from V and 8 bases from J; bases unmatched to any gene: 7. The chain's CDR3 is CATSSLLAGNYEQFF. The CDR3 bases are TGTGCCACCAGCAGTCTACTAGCGGGGAATTATGAGCAGTTCTTC.

This clonotype was seen a few times. V is TRBV29-1 and J is TRBJ2-1; tentative D call: TRBD2 (5 bases). The CDR3 totals 18 residues. Trimming took 4 bases from V and 0 from J, leaving 22 bases between them. Germline CDR1 and CDR2: SQVTM and ANQGSEA. CDR3: CSVAPRPERPSSYNEQFF. The CDR3 nucleotides are TGCAGCGTTGCCCCCCGGCCTGAGCGGCCCAGCTCCTACAATGAGCAGTTCTTC.

The sample holds a few counts of this clonotype. The chain uses TRBV5-6 and TRBJ2-1; TRBD2 might be the D (6 bases). Trimming removed 4 bases from V and 6 bases from J, with 14 bases in between. The CDR3 runs 14 residues. From germline, CDR1 is SGHDT and CDR2 YYEEEE. In DNA, the CDR3 is TGTGCCAGCAGCCATCTTCTGGGAGGCAATGAGCAGTTCTTC. The encoded protein is CASSHLLGGNEQFF.

This clonotype was found many times. This chain uses TRBV20-1 with TRBJ2-7; TRBD2 aligns across 15 bases. V was pared by 3 bases and J by 11 bases, with 20 bases of the junction left unmatched. Germline V gene data show CDR1 as DFQATT and CDR2 as SNEGSKA (reference sequence). CDR3 length: 18 amino acids. CDR3 residues: CSARGQGRTSGRAFAKYF. CDR3 DNA sequence: TGCAGTGCTAGGGGACAGGGCAGGACTAGCGGGAGGGCCTTTGCAAAGTACTTC.

This clonotype was seen a few times. V and J are TRBV2 and TRBJ2-1; 7 bases fit TRBD2. Per germline, CDR1 SNHLY and CDR2 FYNNEI. V trimming: 6 bases; J trimming: 0 bases; junction bases outside the gene matches: 8. The CDR3 spans 16 residues. CDR3 region: CASSEGGVSSYNEQFF. For the CDR3, the DNA is TGTGCCAGCAGCGAGGGAGGGGTGAGCTCCTACAATGAGCAGTTCTTC.

The V and J genes are TRBV12-5 and TRBJ2-7; 8 bases line up with TRBD2. The germline gives CDR1 LGHNT, CDR2 FRNRAP. With 6 bases clipped from V and 6 bases from J, the junction kept 7 bases outside the gene matches. CDR3 length equals 13 residues. The CDR3 DNA reads TGTGCTAGTGGCCCCGGACTAGCAGTCGAGCAGTACTTC. It codes for CASGPGLAVEQYF.

The genes are TRBV12-3 or TRBV12-4 and TRBJ2-5; unclear D gene. Trimming pared 6 bases from V and 2 bases from J, leaving 13 bases between. CDR3 size: 14 residues. This CDR3 is CASRLTVLQETQYF. CDR3 nucleotides: TGTGCCAGCAGGTTGACGGTTCTTCAAGAGACCCAGTACTTC.

The J gene is TRBJ2-1, the V gene TRBV7-9; D possibly corresponds to TRBD1 (5 bases). CDR3 length equals 15 residues. Trimming took off 7 bases at V and 0 bases at J, with 13 bases between the two ends. Germline loops: CDR1 SEHNR, CDR2 FQNEAQ (reference sequence). CDR3 residues: CASTPTGGSYNEQFF. The DNA for the CDR3 is TGTGCCAGCACCCCAACAGGTGGCTCCTACAATGAGCAGTTCTTC.

The chain couples TRBV20-1 to TRBJ2-7; maybe TRBD2 (6 bases). Between the trimmed V and J ends, which lost 7 bases and 2 bases, there was a span of 18 bases. The CDR3 loop spans 14 amino acids. CDR1 is DFQATT, CDR2 SNEGSKA, per germline (reference sequence). CDR3 bases: TGCAGTGTTCAGTCGGGGACTGTCACCTACGAGCAGTACTTC. It translates to CSVQSGTVTYEQYF.

The rearrangement joins TRBV30 to TRBJ2-7, with 11 bases matching TRBD2. This CDR3 spans 17 amino acids. The germline V gene has CDR1 GTSNPN and CDR2 SVGIG (reference sequence). V shed 0 bases and J 5 bases; nucleotides not matched to a gene: 12. CDR3 DNA: TGTGCCTGGAGTGTATCCCGTACTAGCGGGAGCGTGGACGAGCAGTACTTC. Its protein product is CAWSVSRTSGSVDEQYF. Using reference TRBV30 and TRBJ2-7 for the parts outside the CDR3, the full variable domain is SQTIHQWPATLVQPVGSPLSLECTVEGTSNPNLYWYRQAAGRGLQLLFYSVGIGQISSEVPQNLSASRPQDRQFILSSKKLLLSDSGFYLCAWSVSRTSGSVDEQYFGPGTRLTVT.

This clonotype turned up a few times. The V gene is TRBV20-1, the J gene TRBJ1-3, with D possibly matching TRBD1 (6 bases). Trimming took 0 bases from V and 4 from J, leaving 10 bases between them. The germline gives CDR1 DFQATT, CDR2 SNEGSKA (reference sequence). The CDR3 contains 14 residues. The CDR3 nucleotides are TGCAGTGCTAGAGACGCAGGGGTAGGAAACACCATATATTTT. Translation gives CSARDAGVGNTIYF.

Only a few counts were recorded for this clonotype. The V and J genes are TRBV30 and TRBJ1-1; D remains unclear. V lost 3 bases, J lost 3 bases, and 5 bases lay in between. The germline V gene encodes CDR1 GTSNPN and CDR2 SVGIG (reference sequence). The CDR3 is 11 amino acids. DNA of the CDR3: TGTGCCTGGAGGGGCTACACTGAAGCTTTCTTT. Residues: CAWRGYTEAFF. Full variable domain (rest looked up from reference TRBV30 and TRBJ1-1): SQTIHQWPATLVQPVGSPLSLECTVEGTSNPNLYWYRQAAGRGLQLLFYSVGIGQISSEVPQNLSASRPQDRQFILSSKKLLLSDSGFYLCAWRGYTEAFFGQGTRLTVV.

A few counts support this clonotype. CDR3 nucleotides: TGTGCCAGCATGGGGCACCTGAACACCGGGGAGCTGTTTTTT. It codes for CASMGHLNTGELFF. The chain couples TRBV6-1 to TRBJ2-2, with a possible D match to TRBD1 (5 bases). V was pared by 7 bases and J by 1 base, with 10 bases between. Germline V gene sequence: CDR1 MNHNS, CDR2 SASEGT. CDR3 size: 14 residues.

This clonotype appeared a few times. The chain carries TRBV4-3 and TRBJ1-6, with D perhaps matching TRBD1 (5 bases). Looked up from germline, CDR1 is LGHNA and CDR2 is YSLEER. CDR3 size: 15 residues. Trimming took 1 base from V and 8 from J, leaving 12 bases between them. DNA for the CDR3: TGCGCCAGCAGCCAAGTGGGGCAGATGTATTCACCCCTCCACTTT. Translated, it gives CASSQVGQMYSPLHF.

This clonotype was recorded a few times. The genes are TRBV5-1 and TRBJ1-1; no reliable D call. CDR3 size: 15 residues. V shed 2 bases and J shed 3 bases, with 14 bases lying between them. Germline assignment: CDR1 SGHRS and CDR2 YFSETQ. As DNA, the CDR3 is TGCGCCAGCAGCTTAGGAACAGCCGTTCACACTGAAGCTTTCTTT. Its protein product is CASSLGTAVHTEAFF.

The sample holds a few counts of this clonotype. The gene calls are TRBV5-1 and TRBJ2-7; D assignment may be TRBD1 or TRBD2 (6 bases each). The germline V and J ends were trimmed by 7 bases and 1 base, with 12 bases remaining between them. Per the germline V gene, CDR1 is SGHRS and CDR2 is YFSETQ. The CDR3 length is 13 residues. The CDR3 here is CASAPGASYEQYF. CDR3 nucleotide sequence: TGCGCCAGCGCGCCGGGGGCGTCCTACGAGCAGTACTTC.